One T cell receptor beta chain is described in this entry. The target antigen is unknown. Blood got drawn at baseline, again on cycle 4 day 1, and then on cycle 7 day 1. The sample belongs to a study of OX40 agonist ivuxolimab in advanced cancers. Study summary: Dose-escalation patients were diagnosed with hepatocellular carcinoma, melanoma, renal cell cancer or head and neck cancer.

Sequencing was performed with immunoSEQ multiplex PCR; in TCRdb, only in-frame clones are kept and a portion is missing. Found here are about 66,000 clones, 75% to 90% of them singletons; the top ten hold 13% to 15%. Study results and caveats: At doses 0.1 to 3.0 mg/kg, CD4+ and CD8+ clones expanded.

V dropped 4 bases and J dropped 5; count of bases not matched to a gene: 5. CDR1 and CDR2 (germline): LNHDA, SQIVND (reference sequence). CDR3 length: 14 residues. The genes are TRBV19 and TRBJ2-3, with 8 bases matching TRBD2. The source is an adult with an advanced solid tumor such as melanoma, head and neck, liver or kidney cancer. The sample was CD4+ or CD8+ T cells sorted from blood, taken in a trial of the OX40 agonist ivuxolimab. CDR3 residues: CASSTRGGEDTQYF. In DNA form, the CDR3 reads TGTGCCAGTAGTACTCGGGGGGGCGAAGATACGCAGTATTTT. Drawing the rest from reference TRBV19 and TRBJ2-3, the complete variable domain is DGGITQSPKYLFRKEGQNVTLSCEQNLNHDAMYWYRQDPGQGLRLIYYSQIVNDFQKGDIAEGYSVSREKKESFPLTVTSAQKNPTAFYLCASSTRGGEDTQYFGPGTRLTVL.